This T cell receptor (beta chain) was recorded in a study of T cells in tuberculosis. On the study more broadly: CD1B tetramers identified T cells specific for mycobacterial lipid GMM.

Study outcomes and limitations: Selection depended on which cryopreserved specimens were available. Smaller distances to GMM-specific TCRs suggested their expansion in active tuberculosis.

Germline V gene data show CDR1 as SGHRS and CDR2 as YFSETQ. The CDR3 sequence is 17 residues long. V trimming: 0 bases; J trimming: 0 bases; junction bases outside the gene matches: 6. Repertoires were generated with immunoSEQ multiplex PCR, while TCRdb's copy carries only in-frame clones and drops some. Of tens of thousands of clones listed, roughly nine tenths are singletons. A remark on this clone: The antigen is undetermined.

Sequenced sample: PBMCs. The rearrangement uses TRBV5-1 and TRBJ1-1; 9 positions agree with TRBD1. This receptor was taken from a donor between 10 and 35 years old with latent tuberculosis or without tuberculosis infection. This chain's CDR3 is CASSLGDREALNTEAFF. The CDR3 nucleotides read TGCGCCAGCAGCTTGGGGGACAGGGAGGCCCTGAACACTGAAGCTTTCTTT.